This is a list of T cell receptor beta chains from one sample in a study of blood T cell repertoires in COVID-19. TCRdb's table, derived via immunoSEQ multiplex PCR, lists solely in-frame clones and lacks some. The table includes some 250,000 clones, approximately 85% detected once. The source material was PBMCs or T cells enriched from blood (not recorded which). These receptors were taken from a woman aged 45-65 years who had recovered from COVID-19. The CDR3 runs from the conserved cysteine through the conserved F or W. A D gene is named only where the DNA matches it firmly. Size values are once, few and many counts, or a class for expanded clones, and some rows have none.

size,D,J,V,CDR3,DNA
NA,TRBD2,TRBJ2-1,TRBV28,CASSLPGLAGVVEQFF,TGTGCCAGCAGTTTACCGGGACTAGCGGGAGTTGTTGAGCAGTTCTTC
NA,NA,TRBJ2-5,TRBV11-2,CASSSPQATETQYF,TGTGCCAGCAGCTCCCCGCAGGCAACAGAGACCCAGTACTTC
few,TRBD1,TRBJ1-3,TRBV10-2,CASTWDSGNTIYF,TGCGCCAGCACCTGGGACAGTGGAAACACCATATATTTT
NA,TRBD1,TRBJ1-1,TRBV19,CASSMGQTMNTEAFF,TGTGCCAGTAGTATGGGACAGACTATGAACACTGAAGCTTTCTTT
NA,NA,TRBJ1-2,TRBV5-6,CASSPDTNYGYTF,TGTGCCAGCAGTCCGGACACTAACTATGGCTACACCTTC
NA,TRBD1,TRBJ2-2,TRBV27,CASSHTGAGELFF,TGTGCCAGCAGCCACACAGGGGCCGGGGAGCTGTTTTTT
once,TRBD2,TRBJ2-1,TRBV29-1,CSVPGRGGNEQFF,TGCAGCGTTCCCGGGAGGGGGGGTAATGAGCAGTTCTTC
NA,TRBD1,TRBJ2-7,TRBV5-6,CASSPFSTGGHEQYF,TGTGCCAGCAGCCCTTTTAGTACAGGGGGTCACGAGCAGTACTTC
NA,TRBD2,TRBJ2-7,TRBV6-5,CASSFTSGSVYEQYF,TGTGCCAGCAGTTTTACTAGCGGGAGTGTCTACGAGCAGTACTTC
NA,NA,TRBJ1-2,TRBV28,CASSSPPRTDLNPWGFTF,TGTGCCAGCAGTTCTCCACCCCGGACAGACCTGAACCCCTGGGGCTTCACCTTC
NA,NA,TRBJ1-1,TRBV6-5,CASRWEGRGTEAFF,TGTGCCAGCAGGTGGGAAGGCAGGGGTACTGAAGCTTTCTTT
NA,NA,TRBJ2-1,TRBV5-1,CASSFSNEQFF,TGCGCCAGCAGCTTTAGCAATGAGCAGTTCTTC
few,NA,TRBJ2-7,TRBV6-1,CASSEGEASTYEQYF,TGTGCCAGCAGTGAAGGCGAGGCCAGCACCTACGAGCAGTACTTC
once,TRBD1,TRBJ2-7,TRBV19,CASSRTGTGLYEQYF,TGTGCCAGTAGCAGAACCGGGACAGGATTGTACGAGCAGTACTTC
NA,TRBD2,TRBJ2-7,TRBV5-4,CASSLASGRSYEQYF,TGTGCCAGCAGCTTGGCCAGCGGGAGGTCCTACGAGCAGTACTTC
NA,TRBD1,TRBJ2-5,TRBV24-1,CATSDTGQGNQETQYF,TGTGCCACCAGTGATACGGGACAGGGCAACCAAGAGACCCAGTACTTC
NA,TRBD1,TRBJ2-7,TRBV5-4,CASSLDRGSYEQYF,TGTGCCAGCAGCTTGGACAGGGGATCCTACGAGCAGTACTTC
few,TRBD1,TRBJ2-7,TRBV3-1/TRBV3-2,CASSQDHGQGREQYF,TGTGCCAGCAGCCAAGACCACGGACAGGGCCGCGAGCAGTACTTC
NA,NA,TRBJ1-6,TRBV4-2,CASSQEAGLVSPLHF,TGTGCCAGCAGCCAAGAGGCAGGTCTGGTTTCACCCCTCCACTTT
NA,TRBD2,TRBJ2-7,TRBV5-4,CASSTPGTSGSEQYF,TGTGCCAGCAGCACACCCGGGACTAGCGGGAGCGAGCAGTACTTC
once,NA,TRBJ2-7,TRBV25-1,CASGGISYEQYF,TGTGCCAGTGGGGGCATTTCCTACGAGCAGTACTTC
once,NA,TRBJ1-5,TRBV12-5,CASGQGFNQPQHF,TGTGCTAGTGGTCAGGGGTTCAATCAGCCCCAGCATTTT
NA,TRBD1,TRBJ2-2,TRBV27,CASSDRDNTGELFF,TGTGCCAGTTCGGACAGGGATAACACCGGGGAGCTGTTTTTT
NA,TRBD1,TRBJ2-7,TRBV7-9,CASSPKTGGSYEQYF,TGTGCCAGCAGCCCCAAGACAGGGGGAAGCTACGAGCAGTACTTC
NA,TRBD1,TRBJ1-1,TRBV2,CASSVTGGDTEAFF,TGTGCCAGCAGTGTAACAGGGGGCGACACTGAAGCTTTCTTT
NA,TRBD2,TRBJ2-1,TRBV19,CASSIVYGGGPRNEQFF,TGTGCCAGTAGTATAGTATACGGGGGAGGGCCTCGGAATGAGCAGTTCTTC
NA,TRBD1,TRBJ2-2,TRBV7-9,CASSVGTGYPGELFF,TGTGCCAGCAGCGTCGGGACAGGGTATCCCGGGGAGCTGTTTTTT
few,NA,TRBJ1-6,TRBV6-5,CASSRDNSPLHF,TGTGCCAGCAGCCGAGATAATTCACCCCTCCACTTT
NA,TRBD1,TRBJ1-2,TRBV19,CASIRTGSDYGYTF,TGTGCCAGTATTCGGACAGGGAGCGACTATGGCTACACCTTC
NA,NA,TRBJ1-1,TRBV7-9,CASSQRAGGNTEAFF,TGTGCCAGCAGCCAGAGGGCTGGAGGGAACACTGAAGCTTTCTTT
NA,TRBD2,TRBJ2-3,TRBV24-1,CATSDYLRGGTDTQYF,TGTGCCACCAGTGATTATCTGCGGGGGGGCACAGATACGCAGTATTTT
NA,TRBD1,TRBJ1-4,TRBV28,CASKGTATNEKLFF,TGTGCCAGCAAGGGGACAGCAACTAATGAAAAACTGTTTTTT
NA,TRBD1,TRBJ2-7,TRBV5-1,CASSWEQGAYEQYF,TGCGCCAGCAGCTGGGAACAGGGGGCCTACGAGCAGTACTTC
NA,NA,TRBJ2-2,TRBV4-2,CASSHVDYAGELFF,TGTGCCAGCAGCCACGTTGACTACGCCGGGGAGCTGTTTTTT
NA,TRBD1,TRBJ1-5,TRBV7-8,CASREGQGSGQPQHF,TGTGCCAGCAGGGAGGGACAGGGATCTGGTCAGCCCCAGCATTTT
once,NA,TRBJ2-7,TRBV15,CATSRVIGGGRGEQYF,TGTGCCACCAGCAGAGTCATCGGGGGCGGGAGAGGTGAGCAGTACTTC
once,NA,TRBJ2-1,TRBV5-1,CASSFGGYNEQFF,TGCGCCAGCAGCTTCGGTGGCTACAATGAGCAGTTCTTC
NA,NA,TRBJ1-4,TRBV5-4,CASSSPGTNEKLFF,TGTGCCAGCAGCTCCCCGGGGACTAATGAAAAACTGTTTTTT
NA,NA,TRBJ1-1,TRBV27,CASSLNRAMNTEAFF,TGTGCCAGCAGTTTAAACAGGGCGATGAACACTGAAGCTTTCTTT
NA,NA,TRBJ1-1,TRBV5-1,CASSLVGQDTEAFF,TGCGCCAGCAGCTTGGTGGGGCAGGACACTGAAGCTTTCTTT
NA,TRBD1,TRBJ2-1,TRBV6-5,CASSYVQGPTLGEQFF,TGTGCCAGCAGTTACGTACAGGGGCCTACCCTCGGTGAGCAGTTCTTC
NA,NA,TRBJ1-4,TRBV5-6,CASSFVQGKNEKLFF,TGTGCCAGCAGCTTTGTACAGGGTAAAAATGAAAAACTGTTTTTT
NA,NA,TRBJ1-3,TRBV5-8,CAGGHAGNTIYF,TGTGCCGGGGGACATGCTGGAAACACCATATATTTT
NA,NA,TRBJ2-3,TRBV25-1,CASRGRRSSTDTQYF,TGTGCCAGCAGGGGTCGGAGGTCTAGCACAGATACGCAGTATTTT
once,TRBD2,TRBJ2-1,TRBV3-1/TRBV3-2,CASSRGTSGIYNEQFF,TGTGCCAGCAGCCGCGGGACTAGCGGTATTTACAATGAGCAGTTCTTC
NA,NA,TRBJ2-7,TRBV27,CASSTRRESSYEQYF,TGTGCCAGCAGTACTAGGAGGGAGAGCTCCTACGAGCAGTACTTC
NA,NA,TRBJ2-1,TRBV7-2,CASSLGLVGEQFF,TGTGCCAGCAGCTTAGGACTAGTCGGCGAGCAGTTCTTC
few,NA,TRBJ1-4,TRBV6-5,CASSSRTSTNEKLFF,TGTGCCAGCAGTTCTCGGACATCAACTAATGAAAAACTGTTTTTT
NA,NA,TRBJ2-5,TRBV6-5,CASTRGAGQETQYF,TGTGCCAGCACTCGGGGGGCGGGGCAAGAGACCCAGTACTTC
NA,NA,TRBJ1-1,TRBV11-1,CASSLDNGEGFVEAFF,TGTGCCAGCAGCTTAGATAACGGGGAAGGATTTGTTGAAGCTTTCTTT
NA,TRBD1,TRBJ2-7,TRBV25-1,CASSEDWTGQGAREQYF,TGTGCCAGCAGTGAAGACTGGACCGGACAGGGGGCGCGAGAGCAGTACTTC
few,TRBD1,TRBJ2-7,TRBV4-1,CASSQGTGLGEQYF,TGCGCCAGCAGCCAGGGGACAGGGTTAGGAGAGCAGTACTTC
NA,NA,TRBJ1-6,TRBV6-4,CASSTDRIRNSPLHF,TGTGCCAGCAGCACCGACAGGATTAGGAATTCACCCCTCCACTTT